These 12 T cell receptor beta chains were sequenced from one sample in a study of blood T cell repertoires in COVID-19. The assay was immunoSEQ multiplex PCR, and TCRdb's table has in-frame clones only and misses some. Among approximately 50,000 clones, around 85% were seen once, and the ten largest hold approximately 6.4%. What was sequenced was peripheral blood. These receptors came from a man in his fifties or sixties with acute or convalescent COVID-19.

This clone has only a few counts. The J gene is TRBJ2-3, the V gene TRBV25-1; 7 positions match TRBD1. CDR3 length equals 14 residues. Germline V CDR1 and CDR2: MGHDK, SYGVNS. V lost 6 bases, J lost 4 bases, and 7 bases stayed unmatched. The CDR3 bases are TGTGCCAGCAGGTCAGGGGGTAGCGCAGATACGCAGTATTTT. The encoded protein is CASRSGGSADTQYF. Full variable domain (rest looked up from reference TRBV25-1 and TRBJ2-3): EADIYQTPRYLVIGTGKKITLECSQTMGHDKMYWYQQDPGMELHLIHYSYGVNSTEKGDLSSESTVSRIRTEHFPLTLESARPSHTSQYLCASRSGGSADTQYFGPGTRLTVL.

This clone was seen more than once but under ten times. The rearrangement joins TRBV27 to TRBJ2-2; TRBD2 agrees at 8 bases. J was trimmed by 1 base and V by 2 bases; bases with no gene match: 0. The CDR3 extends over 15 amino acids. Germline-derived CDR1 and CDR2 are MNHEY and SMNVEV (reference sequence). The CDR3 sequence: CASSLTSGNTGELFF. The CDR3 DNA reads TGTGCCAGCAGTTTAACTAGCGGGAACACCGGGGAGCTGTTTTTT.

This clone was observed a few times. The chain is built from TRBV6-4 and TRBJ2-1, with 11 bases matching TRBD2. With 5 bases clipped from V and 0 bases from J, the junction kept 9 bases outside the gene matches. The germline CDR1 and CDR2 sequences are MRHNA and SNTAGT. There are 18 residues in the CDR3. CDR3 sequence (DNA): TGTGCCAGCAGTCGAAATAGCGGGAGGGGCAGCTCCTACAATGAGCAGTTCTTC. Translation gives CASSRNSGRGSSYNEQFF.

The gene calls are TRBV4-1 and TRBJ1-5, with TRBD1 matching over 10 bases. The germline CDR1 and CDR2 sequences are MGHRA and YSYEKL. With V trimmed by 3 bases and J by 7 bases, 6 bases remained unmatched. CDR3 length equals 15 residues. CDR3 protein: CASSQSGTGVQPQHF. The CDR3 region has the DNA TGCGCCAGCAGCCAGTCCGGGACAGGGGTCCAGCCCCAGCATTTT.

This clone showed up just a few times. The CDR3 nucleotides are TGCGCCAGCGGAGAACCCGGGACAGATTATGGCTACACCTTC. The encoded protein is CASGEPGTDYGYTF. The chain links TRBV5-1 to TRBJ1-2; 7 positions match TRBD1. The CDR3 length is 14 residues. V was pared by 7 bases and J by 5 bases, with 11 bases of the junction left unmatched. Germline assignment: CDR1 SGHRS and CDR2 YFSETQ. The complete variable domain, with remaining parts taken from reference TRBV5-1 and TRBJ1-2, reads KAGVTQTPRYLIKTRGQQVTLSCSPISGHRSVSWYQQTPGQGLQFLFEYFSETQRNKGNFPGRFSGRQFSNSRSEMNVSTLELGDSALYLCASGEPGTDYGYTFGSGTRLTVV.

The chain employs TRBV5-1 and TRBJ2-2, with 8 positions matching TRBD1. The CDR3 sequence is 15 residues long. Germline loops: CDR1 SGHRS, CDR2 YFSETQ. Losses at the gene ends were 1 base for V and 4 bases for J; bases not matched to a gene: 3. As DNA, the CDR3 is TGCGCCAGCAGCTTGCAGGGGGCGAGCACCGGGGAGCTGTTTTTT. It encodes CASSLQGASTGELFF.

This clone was observed a single time. The chain has TRBV5-4 and TRBJ2-3; D may be TRBD2 (5 bases). The V end lost 4 bases, the J end lost 6 bases, and 15 bases lay between the germline ends. Germline lookup yields CDR1 SGHNT and CDR2 YYREEE (reference sequence). This CDR3 spans 14 amino acids. CDR3 loop: CASSLGLAGDTQYF. The CDR3 DNA reads as TGTGCCAGCAGCCTAGGGCTTGCGGGTGATACGCAGTATTTT.

The rearrangement joins TRBV5-1 to TRBJ2-5; 8 positions match TRBD2. V lost 3 bases, J lost 0 bases, and 4 bases stayed unmatched. CDR1 is SGHRS, CDR2 YFSETQ, per germline. There are 15 residues in the CDR3. Written as DNA, the CDR3 is TGCGCCAGCAGCTCCGGGGGGGCTAACCAAGAGACCCAGTACTTC. It translates to CASSSGGANQETQYF.

The rearrangement links TRBV19 to TRBJ2-7; 8 bases are shared with TRBD2. This CDR3 comprises 15 residues. Germline trimming cut 4 bases from V and 2 bases from J; bases unmatched to any gene: 7. Per the germline V gene, CDR1 is LNHDA and CDR2 is SQIVND (reference sequence). CDR3 nucleotides: TGTGCCAGTAGTAGGGGGCTAGCGGGCCCCTACGAGCAGTACTTC. This translates into CASSRGLAGPYEQYF. Based on the CDR3 plus reference TRBV19 and TRBJ2-7, the full variable domain is DGGITQSPKYLFRKEGQNVTLSCEQNLNHDAMYWYRQDPGQGLRLIYYSQIVNDFQKGDIAEGYSVSREKKESFPLTVTSAQKNPTAFYLCASSRGLAGPYEQYFGPGTRLTVT.

The rearrangement links TRBV28 to TRBJ2-7; 7 positions match TRBD2. This CDR3 spans 13 amino acids. Germline-derived CDR1 and CDR2 are MDHEN and SYDVKM. The V segment lost 11 bases and the J segment 1 base; nucleotides outside the gene matches: 8. CDR3 DNA: TGTGCCGGTGGGAGGGCGGAGTCCTACGAGCAGTACTTC. The encoded protein is CAGGRAESYEQYF.

This chain joins TRBV5-1 and TRBJ2-7, with 7 bases matching TRBD2. The CDR3 length is 15 residues. Germline CDR1 is SGHRS and CDR2 is YFSETQ. V gave up 6 bases and J gave up 0 bases; unmatched junction bases: 9. CDR3 nucleotide sequence: TGCGCCAGCACCCAAAGAGCGGGGAGCTCCTACGAGCAGTACTTC. As protein: CASTQRAGSSYEQYF.

V gene TRBV7-9 combines with J gene TRBJ1-3, with TRBD1 identical over 7 bases. Looked up from germline, CDR1 is SEHNR and CDR2 is FQNEAQ (reference sequence). CDR3 length: 14 residues. V trimming: 3 bases; J trimming: 4 bases; junction bases outside the gene matches: 3. CDR3 nucleotide sequence: TGTGCCAGCAGCTTCAGGGGGGAAGGAAACACCATATATTTT. This sequence encodes CASSFRGEGNTIYF.